The 10 T cell receptor beta chains below all came from one sample that was sequenced in a study of identical twins. Each CDR3 protein is one row after TCRdb ran MiXCR on the 5' RACE reads. The table lists around 280,000 distinct CDR3 sequences, roughly 8.6% of them singletons. The data also belong to a second study, concerning yellow fever vaccine responses in identical twins.

The sequencing input was memory (CD45RO+) T cells sorted from blood. These receptors originate from a woman aged 18-29 years in good health.

The chain recombines TRBV6-1 with TRBJ2-7; 7 bases are a match to TRBD1. The CDR3 covers 13 residues. With V trimmed by 5 bases and J by 6 bases, 7 bases remained unmatched. Germline CDR1 and CDR2: MNHNS and SASEGT. The CDR3 is CASSSDRALEQYV. CDR3 sequence (DNA): TGTGCCAGCAGTAGTGACAGGGCACTCGAGCAGTACGTC.

This chain joins TRBV19 and TRBJ2-2, with a tentative D call TRBD2 (6 bases). Germline-derived CDR1 and CDR2 are LNHDA and SQIVND (reference sequence). The CDR3 extends over 13 amino acids. The ends were cut back, 10 bases at V and 5 bases at J, with 14 bases in the middle. The chain's CDR3 is CATSTRETGELFF. Here the CDR3 DNA reads TGTGCCACTTCGACTAGAGAGACCGGGGAGCTGTTTTTT.

This sequence joins TRBV20-1 and TRBJ1-5; no reliable D call. V was pared by 5 bases and J by 1 base, with 15 bases between. This CDR3 is built from 15 residues. Germline CDR1 and CDR2: DFQATT and SNEGSKA (reference sequence). Here the CDR3 reads CSACPRLGSNQPQHF. The CDR3 DNA is TGCAGTGCTTGTCCGAGACTTGGGAGCAATCAGCCCCAGCATTTT.

The rearrangement uses TRBV5-6 and TRBJ2-7; D tentatively reads TRBD1 or TRBD2 (5 bases each). V gave up 4 bases and J gave up 0 bases, with 17 bases separating them. The V gene's germline CDR1 is SGHDT and CDR2 YYEEEE. This CDR3 has 16 amino acids. CDR3 bases: TGTGCCAGCAGCCCCATCGGGACGGAAAGCTCCTACGAGCAGTACGTC. It specifies CASSPIGTESSYEQYV.

This sequence joins TRBV12-3 or TRBV12-4 and TRBJ2-1; 12 bases align to TRBD2. The CDR3 has 18 residues. With 6 bases clipped from V and 4 bases from J, the junction kept 13 bases outside the gene matches. Here the CDR3 DNA reads TGTGCCAGCAGCCACGATGGACTAGCGGGACGATTTTACAATGAGCAGTTCTTC. It yields the protein CASSHDGLAGRFYNEQFF.

Regarding this clonotype: This sequence may be a read error, since a much larger clone differs from it by one base. This chain connects TRBV12-3 or TRBV12-4 to TRBJ2-2; a possible D gene is TRBD2 (5 bases). This CDR3 has 14 amino acids. CDR3 sequence reads: CASSLIGSTGVLFF. The CDR3 DNA reads TGTGCCAGCAGTTTAATTGGGAGCACCGGGGTGCTGTTTTTT.

Many counts were recorded for this clonotype. This chain uses TRBV5-6 with TRBJ1-2; D remains unclear. This CDR3 contains 11 residues. The V and J ends lost 4 bases and 5 bases respectively, with 6 bases between them. The germline V gene has CDR1 SGHDT and CDR2 YYEEEE. The CDR3 protein is CASSRRYGYTF. The DNA for the CDR3 is TGTGCCAGCAGCAGACGTTATGGCTACACCTTC.

This clonotype was recorded at least ten times. The chain couples TRBV6-5 to TRBJ2-1; 9 bases match TRBD2. Germline V CDR1 and CDR2: MNHEY, SVGAGI. This CDR3 is built from 17 residues. V was clipped by 3 bases and J by 1 base; unmatched bases: 7. This CDR3 is CASSYFGGRVSYNEQFF. The CDR3 nucleotides are TGTGCCAGCAGTTATTTTGGCGGGAGGGTTTCCTACAATGAGCAGTTCTTC.

The gene calls are TRBV6-1 and TRBJ2-3, with 10 bases fitting TRBD1. With 7 bases clipped from V and 5 bases from J, the junction kept 6 bases outside the gene matches. Germline V gene sequence: CDR1 MNHNS, CDR2 SASEGT. The CDR3 is made up of 14 amino acids. The DNA of the CDR3 is TGTGCCAGCACCGGGACAGGGGTTGGAGATACGCAGTATTTT. As protein: CASTGTGVGDTQYF.

This clonotype was recorded at least ten times. V gene TRBV11-2 combines with J gene TRBJ2-1, with D perhaps matching TRBD1 (6 bases). This CDR3 comprises 11 residues. Trimming removed 6 bases from V and 10 bases from J, with 10 bases in between. Looked up from germline, CDR1 is SGHAT and CDR2 is FQNNGV. This CDR3 is CASRTGTEQFF. CDR3 DNA: TGTGCCAGCAGGACCGGGACAGAGCAGTTCTTC. Using reference TRBV11-2 and TRBJ2-1 for the parts outside the CDR3, the full variable domain is EAGVAQSPRYKIIEKRQSVAFWCNPISGHATLYWYQQILGQGPKLLIQFQNNGVVDDSQLPKDRFSAERLKGVDSTLKIQPAKLEDSAVYLCASRTGTEQFFGPGTRLTVL.